This T cell receptor beta chain was recorded in a study of blood T cell repertoires in COVID-19. Background on the study: COVID-19 samples from acute and convalescent phases originated in the United States, Italy and Spain. Sources were T cells, B-cell-depleted T cells, or PBMCs; the material itself was cDNA or gDNA.

Authors' methods: Estimation of nucleated cell counts relied on the amplification of reference gene primers. Generated by immunoSEQ multiplex PCR, the TCRdb table keeps only in-frame clones and is missing some. Clone size and V and J calls were adopted from that table, with D and trimming inferred from the DNA. The data hold under 250,000 clones, with 88% observed a single time. Per the germline V gene, CDR1 is SGDLS and CDR2 is YYNGEE. This CDR3 is built from 14 residues. V was shortened by 3 bases and J by 7 bases, with 13 bases between the two germline ends. The sequencing input was peripheral blood. V usage is TRBV9 and J usage is TRBJ2-2; the D gene is possibly TRBD2 (5 bases). The sequence came from a man aged 35-49 years with acute or convalescent COVID-19. The CDR3 loop is CASSAGIPVGELFF. CDR3 nucleotides: TGTGCCAGCAGCGCCGGGATCCCCGTCGGGGAGCTGTTTTTT.